The sequence of this T cell receptor (beta chain) was determined in a study of Ad26.COV2.S vaccination and SARS-CoV-2 variants. Specified treatment: some 19 received Ad26.COV2.S at low or high dose, single or two shots; about 5 received placebo; per-sample allocation not given. Specimen acquisition occurred on day 63 following the initial vaccine or placebo injection. This table comes from immunoSEQ multiplex PCR, and its TCRdb copy is limited to in-frame clones, with some not included. The sample lists about 400,000 clones; 80% to 95% were seen once. This sample comprised peripheral blood, obtained in a trial of Ad26.COV2.S vaccine versus placebo. The receptor was isolated from a person aged 18 to 59 who received the Ad26.COV2.S COVID-19 vaccine or a placebo.

The CDR3 spells CAWANPTSGNTIYF. In DNA, the CDR3 is TGTGCCTGGGCTAATCCTACCTCTGGAAACACCATATATTTT. The rearrangement links TRBV30 to TRBJ1-3, with unresolved D. CDR1 and CDR2 (germline): GTSNPN, SVGIG (reference sequence). The V gene lost 5 bases and the J gene lost 0 bases, with 11 bases spanning the gap. The CDR3 spans 14 residues.